Listed below are T cell receptor beta chains from one sample, sequenced in a study of persistence of HIV-infected CD4 T cells. These receptors' targets are unknown. Sequencing used immunoSEQ multiplex PCR; TCRdb keeps in-frame clones, though not all of them. In the table there are thousands of clones, roughly two thirds of which are singletons. The sample in question was CD4+ T cells sorted from PBMCs after approximately 18-hour stimulation, obtained from a patient who received antiretroviral therapy. The receptor set was obtained from an adult man with HIV who was CMV-seropositive. Each CDR3 is given with its conserved first and last residue. A D gene is named only where the DNA matches it firmly. Clone size is stated in some rows and not others, as once, few, many or a class when expanded.

clone size	D gene	V gene	J gene	CDR3 protein	CDR3 DNA
NA	NA	TRBV29-1	TRBJ1-2	CSTYREGSGYTF	TGCAGCACTTACAGGGAAGGCAGTGGCTACACCTTC
NA	NA	TRBV30	TRBJ1-5	CAWSQQGSQYQPQHF	TGTGCCTGGAGTCAACAGGGATCTCAGTATCAGCCCCAGCATTTT
NA	NA	TRBV3-1/TRBV3-2	TRBJ1-2	CASSQGRTTNYGYTF	TGTGCCAGCAGCCAAGGCCGGACAACTAACTATGGCTACACCTTC
NA	NA	TRBV6-5	TRBJ1-6	CASSYIGISPLHF	TGTGCCAGCAGTTACATCGGGATTTCACCCCTCCACTTT
NA	NA	TRBV5-6	TRBJ1-4	CASSSRSKQSDEKLFF	TGTGCCAGCAGCTCCCGGTCCAAACAGTCTGATGAAAAACTGTTTTTT
medium-sized	TRBD1	TRBV14	TRBJ1-2	CASSQDWGQGDYGYTF	TGTGCCAGCAGCCAAGATTGGGGACAGGGCGACTATGGCTACACCTTC
NA	TRBD1	TRBV24-1	TRBJ1-2	CATSDRTGDGYTF	TGTGCCACCAGTGATCGGACAGGGGATGGCTACACCTTC
once	NA	TRBV27	TRBJ2-2	CASSSRYTGELFF	TGTGCCAGCAGTTCGAGATATACCGGGGAGCTGTTTTTT
NA	NA	TRBV7-9	TRBJ1-4	CASSLEPMRGSEKLFF	TGTGCCAGCAGCTTAGAGCCCATGAGAGGTAGCGAAAAACTGTTTTTT
few	NA	TRBV6-1	TRBJ1-1	CASSEQPALNTEAFF	TGTGCCAGCAGTGAACAGCCGGCCTTGAACACTGAAGCTTTCTTT
NA	NA	TRBV10-3	TRBJ1-5	CAINRASGYSNQPQHF	TGTGCCATCAATCGGGCTTCTGGGTATAGCAATCAGCCCCAGCATTTT
NA	TRBD2	TRBV5-1	TRBJ2-7	CASSSGGGFTYEQYF	TGCGCCAGCAGCTCCGGCGGGGGATTTACCTACGAGCAGTACTTC
NA	TRBD1	TRBV2	TRBJ2-2	CASTGAGQGPVGELFF	TGTGCCAGCACCGGCGCGGGACAGGGACCTGTCGGGGAGCTGTTTTTT
NA	NA	TRBV29-1	TRBJ1-1	CSVEDSWGRGAEAFF	TGCAGCGTTGAAGATAGTTGGGGTAGGGGGGCTGAAGCTTTCTTT
NA	NA	TRBV30	TRBJ2-2	CAWRDFYTGELFF	TGTGCCTGGCGGGACTTCTACACCGGGGAGCTGTTTTTT
NA	NA	TRBV20-1	TRBJ1-2	CSASLSFSGNYGYTF	TGCAGTGCTAGTTTGTCATTCTCAGGGAACTATGGCTACACCTTC
few	TRBD1	TRBV10-3	TRBJ2-7	CAISESMDRVTHEQYF	TGTGCCATCAGTGAGTCGATGGACAGGGTCACCCACGAGCAGTACTTC
NA	NA	TRBV5-1	TRBJ2-7	CASQTASSYEQYF	TGCGCCAGCCAGACTGCTAGCTCCTACGAGCAGTACTTC
medium-sized	NA	TRBV19	TRBJ1-2	CASSTGDYGYTF	TGTGCCAGTAGTACAGGGGACTATGGCTACACCTTC
NA	TRBD2	TRBV6-6	TRBJ2-3	CASSYGTSAGTDTQYF	TGTGCCAGCAGTTACGGGACTAGCGCAGGCACAGATACGCAGTATTTT
NA	NA	TRBV13	TRBJ1-2	CASSLTDRPNYGYTF	TGTGCCAGCAGCTTAACAGACAGGCCTAACTATGGCTACACCTTC
NA	NA	TRBV2	TRBJ2-5	CASSEAGGGLQETQYF	TGTGCCAGCAGTGAAGCGGGTGGCGGGCTCCAAGAGACCCAGTACTTC
NA	NA	TRBV5-4	TRBJ2-3	CASSFPRGSTDTQYF	TGTGCCAGCAGCTTTCCTCGGGGGAGCACAGATACGCAGTATTTT
NA	NA	TRBV10-3	TRBJ1-1	CAISAEPGTEAFF	TGTGCCATCAGTGCCGAACCAGGCACTGAAGCTTTCTTT
NA	NA	TRBV6-2/TRBV6-3	TRBJ1-1	CASSYSRTVNTEAFF	TGTGCCAGCAGTTACTCAAGGACGGTTAACACTGAAGCTTTCTTT